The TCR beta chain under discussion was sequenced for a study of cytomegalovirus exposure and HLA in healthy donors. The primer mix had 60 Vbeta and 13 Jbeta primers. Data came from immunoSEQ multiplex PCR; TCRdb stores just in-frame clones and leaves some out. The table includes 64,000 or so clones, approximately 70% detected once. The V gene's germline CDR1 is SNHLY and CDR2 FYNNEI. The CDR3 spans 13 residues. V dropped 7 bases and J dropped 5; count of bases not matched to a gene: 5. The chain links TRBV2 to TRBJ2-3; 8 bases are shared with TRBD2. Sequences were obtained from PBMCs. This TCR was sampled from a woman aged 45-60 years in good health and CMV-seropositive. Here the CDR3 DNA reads TGTGCCAGCACGGGGGGGGGTGGAGATACGCAGTATTTT. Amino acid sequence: CASTGGGGDTQYF.